A selection of T cell receptor beta chains follows, all from one sample in a study of T cell repertoires in MIS-A myocarditis. Profiling relied on immunoSEQ multiplex PCR, and the TCRdb table lists in-frame clones only, not all of them. This sample yields roughly 12,000 clones, of which roughly 80% are seen a single time; 29% belongs to the top ten. The sample taken for sequencing was right ventricle heart tissue obtained at autopsy. The receptor set was obtained from a man aged 18 to 30 with fulminant myocarditis from multisystem inflammatory syndrome in adults (MIS-A) after COVID-19. Both conserved end residues are part of each CDR3. D genes are given only for firm matches. Size values are once, few and many counts, or a class for expanded clones, and some rows have none.

CATSSALQGPRIGNTIYF	TGTGCCACCAGCAGTGCCCTCCAGGGTCCGCGCATCGGAAACACCATATATTTT	TRBV15	few	TRBJ1-3	.
CASSFRRETNYGYTF	TGTGCCAGCAGTTTTCGTCGGGAGACTAACTATGGCTACACCTTC	TRBV27	.	TRBJ1-2	.
CATVGDTEAFF	TGTGCCACCGTTGGGGACACTGAAGCTTTCTTT	TRBV24-1	.	TRBJ1-1	.
CASSRMTGEWGNTIYF	TGTGCCAGCAGCCGAATGACAGGGGAGTGGGGAAACACCATATATTTT	TRBV5-6	.	TRBJ1-3	TRBD1
CASLGGINQPQHF	TGTGCCAGTCTCGGAGGAATTAATCAGCCCCAGCATTTT	TRBV19	.	TRBJ1-5	.
CASSYSSGFTDTQYF	TGTGCCAGCAGTTACTCCAGCGGATTTACAGATACGCAGTATTTT	TRBV6-5	hyperexpanded	TRBJ2-3	.
CAISKGQGNNYGYTF	TGTGCCATCAGTAAGGGACAGGGGAACAACTATGGCTACACCTTC	TRBV10-3	.	TRBJ1-2	TRBD1
CASRGWPGVEQYF	TGTGCCAGCAGGGGATGGCCAGGGGTTGAGCAGTACTTC	TRBV2	.	TRBJ2-7	.
CASSLAWGFDGYTF	TGTGCCAGCAGCTTAGCTTGGGGATTCGATGGCTACACCTTC	TRBV7-8	.	TRBJ1-2	.
CASSSTGGSSHRYGYTF	TGTGCCAGCAGTTCCACCGGAGGGAGCTCACATCGCTATGGCTACACCTTC	TRBV28	.	TRBJ1-2	.
CASSTGTGMNTEAFF	TGTGCCAGCAGCACGGGGACAGGGATGAACACTGAAGCTTTCTTT	TRBV7-9	.	TRBJ1-1	TRBD1
CASSQGAAVGSSGNTIYF	TGCGCCAGCAGCCAAGGGGCAGCAGTTGGGAGCTCTGGAAACACCATATATTTT	TRBV4-3	.	TRBJ1-3	.
CASSLEGTSGERTDTQYF	TGTGCCAGCAGCTTAGAGGGGACTAGCGGGGAAAGAACGGATACGCAGTATTTT	TRBV7-8	.	TRBJ2-3	TRBD2
CASSLDYNEQFF	TGTGCCAGCAGCCTTGACTACAATGAGCAGTTCTTC	TRBV7-9	.	TRBJ2-1	.
CASSSRSGYEQFF	TGTGCCAGTAGTAGCCGTAGCGGATATGAGCAGTTCTTC	TRBV19	.	TRBJ2-1	.
CSALGGTGSYEQYF	TGCAGCGCCCTTGGGGGTACGGGCTCCTACGAGCAGTACTTC	TRBV29-1	.	TRBJ2-7	.
CASSPHRAGANVLTF	TGTGCCAGCAGCCCCCACAGGGCTGGGGCCAACGTCCTGACTTTC	TRBV9	.	TRBJ2-6	.
CASSLSRDRGGKLFF	TGTGCCAGCAGTTTATCCCGGGACAGGGGTGGAAAACTGTTTTTT	TRBV27	.	TRBJ1-4	TRBD1
CASRDRGGTGELFF	TGTGCCAGCAGAGACAGGGGGGGAACCGGGGAGCTGTTTTTT	TRBV6-5	.	TRBJ2-2	TRBD1
CASSLRQGVRRNEQFF	TGTGCCAGCAGCCTAAGACAGGGGGTACGACGCAATGAGCAGTTCTTC	TRBV14	.	TRBJ2-1	TRBD1
CASSEGQGNQPQHF	TGTGCCAGCAGCGAGGGGCAGGGCAATCAGCCCCAGCATTTT	TRBV2	.	TRBJ1-5	.
CASNPTGKNEQFF	TGTGCCAGCAATCCCACAGGGAAGAATGAGCAGTTCTTC	TRBV14	.	TRBJ2-1	.
CASSQGTPGDSPLHF	TGCGCCAGCAGCCAAGGGACCCCGGGGGATTCACCCCTCCACTTT	TRBV4-1	few	TRBJ1-6	.
CAISDSGQPQHF	TGTGCCATCAGCGATTCAGGTCAGCCCCAGCATTTT	TRBV10-3	.	TRBJ1-5	.
CASATLYRDIDGYTF	TGTGCCAGTGCTACGCTCTACAGGGATATAGATGGCTACACCTTC	TRBV19	.	TRBJ1-2	.
CASSVNPLRVSSYNEQFF	TGTGCCAGCAGCGTCAATCCCTTGCGGGTAAGCTCCTACAATGAGCAGTTCTTC	TRBV9	.	TRBJ2-1	.
CASSRSYEAFF	TGTGCCAGCAGCCGCTCATACGAAGCTTTCTTT	TRBV12-3/TRBV12-4	.	TRBJ1-1	.
CASSYKGNTEAFF	TGTGCCAGCAGTTACAAGGGGAACACTGAAGCTTTCTTT	TRBV6-5	.	TRBJ1-1	.
CASNGDSIKPEAFF	TGTGCCAGCAATGGGGACAGCATTAAACCTGAAGCTTTCTTT	TRBV6-5	once	TRBJ1-1	TRBD1
CASTEIPRTAMNTEAFF	TGTGCCAGCACCGAAATACCTAGGACAGCTATGAACACTGAAGCTTTCTTT	TRBV28	.	TRBJ1-1	.
CASSLRQGDGYTF	TGTGCCAGCAGCCTTCGACAGGGCGACGGCTACACCTTC	TRBV4-2	few	TRBJ1-2	TRBD1
CSASGAGTRYF	TGCAGTGCTAGTGGTGCAGGGACAAGGTATTTT	TRBV20-1	.	TRBJ2-3	.
CASTGGSAYEQYF	TGTGCCAGCACTGGGGGGTCCGCCTACGAGCAGTACTTC	TRBV2	.	TRBJ2-7	.
CAWSDMGGVAYEQYF	TGTGCCTGGAGTGATATGGGGGGGGTCGCCTACGAGCAGTACTTC	TRBV30	.	TRBJ2-7	TRBD2
CASSGSRLRKNRDTQYF	TGTGCCAGCAGTGGAAGTCGTCTGCGTAAAAATAGGGATACGCAGTATTTT	TRBV2	.	TRBJ2-3	.
CATVRDRGDEQYF	TGTGCCACTGTCCGGGACAGGGGGGACGAGCAGTACTTC	TRBV6-6	few	TRBJ2-7	TRBD1
CASSSHYRDNHYEQYF	TGTGCCAGCAGCTCCCACTACCGGGACAACCACTACGAGCAGTACTTC	TRBV11-2	.	TRBJ2-7	.
CASSGSGQEWVRGYTF	TGTGCCAGCAGCGGTTCGGGACAGGAATGGGTTCGCGGCTACACCTTC	TRBV9	.	TRBJ1-2	TRBD1
CASSLDRGNTEAFF	TGTGCCAGCAGCCTAGATAGGGGGAACACTGAAGCTTTCTTT	TRBV5-4	.	TRBJ1-1	.
CAWSPGGNQPQHF	TGTGCCTGGAGCCCAGGGGGGAATCAGCCCCAGCATTTT	TRBV30	.	TRBJ1-5	TRBD1